Sequencing of this T cell receptor (beta chain) was carried out in a study of metastatic and nonmetastatic thyroid tumors. In the study overall: Comparison of repertoires was carried out across blood and tumor or nodule tissue from malignant and benign thyroid patients.

V lost 3 bases, J lost 2 bases, and 11 bases stayed unmatched. CDR3 length equals 19 residues. Germline assignment: CDR1 KGHSH and CDR2 LQKENI. In the study's own analysis: For papillary thyroid cancer, a distant-metastasis classifier was constructed from CDR3 differences observed across clinicopathological groups. TCRdb re-analyzed the PCR reads using MiXCR. The V and J calls come from TCRdb's annotation, not from the publication. The sample holds roughly 65,000 clones, more than 13% seen once. None of the patients had undergone any treatment ahead of thyroid surgery. Findings and caveats of the study: The study reportedly found significantly higher TCR beta diversity in malignant thyroid tumors than benign nodules, in blood and tumor.

Note on this clone: What it binds is unknown.

This sequence originates from a male donor with papillary thyroid cancer or a benign thyroid nodule (not recorded which). Some clones in this sample may be carry-over from other donors' samples. Sequencing was performed on blood. This rearrangement joins TRBV18 to TRBJ2-1; 12 bases line up with TRBD2. CDR3 DNA: TGTGCCAGCTCACCCACGGCGACTAGCGGGAGTGGTACCTACAATGAGCAGTTCTTC. The encoded protein is CASSPTATSGSGTYNEQFF.